This TCR beta chain was documented in a study of Graves' ophthalmopathy and Graves' hyperthyroidism. Findings of the study overall: A model of 13 signatures distinguished ophthalmopathy from stable hyperthyroidism at approximately 89% sensitivity and around 81% specificity. Detection in blood was also observed for most expanded thyroid clonotypes above 0.001 frequency.

Amplification targeted the TCR beta CDR3 regions, with RNA transcripts as the source material. An opening RT-PCR round employed HTBI primers and preceded a second-round multiplex PCR. TCRdb analysed the multiplex PCR reads with MiXCR anew, one entry per CDR3 protein. This repertoire shows a few hundred thousand distinct CDR3 sequences, about 18% found once; its top ten account for roughly 2.3%. The diagnosis combined clinical symptoms, thyroxine, TRAb, thyroid ultrasound and orbital computed tomography scans. This clonotype has a count of ten or more. Its antigen is still unknown. The CDR3 contains 12 residues. Germline CDR1 is SGHTA and CDR2 is FQGNSA. V lost 5 bases to trimming and J lost 9 bases, with 10 bases between them.

This TCR was recovered from an adult woman with stable Graves' hyperthyroidism. The chain uses TRBV7-2 and TRBJ2-2; weak D call: TRBD2 (5 bases). Sample: peripheral blood. The CDR3, as DNA: TGTGCCAGCAGCGCTGTCGGGAGGGAGCTGTTTTTT. Its translation is CASSAVGRELFF.